The clone carrying this TCR beta chain was recorded a few times. Its antigen is not identified. This CDR3 is 12 amino acids long. Trimming took 7 bases from V and 0 from J, leaving 7 bases between them. CDR1 and CDR2 (germline): MNHEY, SVGAGI. This specimen comes from a study of T cells in Graves' hyperthyroidism and ophthalmopathy. As for the study in general: Peripheral blood sampling occurred at initial diagnosis, before any treatment.

Patients showing uncontrolled infection, other autoimmune disease, pregnancy or lactation were ineligible. Diagnoses were established using clinical symptoms, serum thyroxine and TRAb, thyroid ultrasound and orbital computed tomography. General study findings and limits: Most clonotypes expanded in thyroid above 0.001 were likewise present in blood.

TCR beta CDR3 sequences were amplified from RNA transcripts. TCR CDR3 regions were first amplified by RT-PCR with HTBI primers. TCRdb ran MiXCR on the multiplex PCR reads and lists one entry per CDR3 protein. This sample has 800,000 or so distinct CDR3 sequences, with around 39% found just once. The V and J genes are TRBV6-5 and TRBJ2-7; D gene unclear. Input material: blood. This sequence was found in a young man with Graves' hyperthyroidism. The CDR3 loop reads CASTTLSYEQYF. The CDR3 region has the DNA TGTGCCAGCACGACACTCTCCTACGAGCAGTACTTC.